The 17 T cell receptor beta chains below all came from one sample that was sequenced in a study of T cells in Graves' hyperthyroidism and ophthalmopathy (dated by TCRdb to between 2017 and 2020). Receptor libraries were prepared by multiplex PCR. The listed sequencing device is Illumina HiSeq 2000. The TCR beta CDR3 regions were amplified from RNA transcripts. A first-round RT-PCR of the TCR CDR3 used the HTBI primer set with the Qiagen OneStep RT-PCR kit. The raw public reads went through TCRdb reprocessing: fastp at Q25, MiXCR clone calling, in-frame beta chains kept. Identical CDR3 proteins give one entry, which carries the most common genes and DNA. This sample is represented by roughly 600,000 distinct CDR3 sequences; roughly 14% of them were singletons. The ten top clones hold approximately 13% of the sample. Sample: blood. These receptors all come from a woman in her forties or fifties with Graves' ophthalmopathy.

This clonotype was seen repeatedly, ten times or more. The genes are TRBV7-9 and TRBJ2-7; no clear D. From germline, CDR1 is SEHNR and CDR2 FQNEAQ (reference sequence). The CDR3 has 14 residues. Trimming removed 3 bases from V and 0 bases from J, with 9 bases in between. DNA of the CDR3: TGTGCCAGCAGCTTGAGGACGGACTCCTACGAGCAGTACTTC. Protein product: CASSLRTDSYEQYF.

This clonotype was counted only a few times. A read error may account for a junction end that differs from germline. This chain joins TRBV12-3 or TRBV12-4 and TRBJ1-3; D not resolved. This CDR3 is built from 11 residues. The CDR3: CVSTSGNTIYF. The CDR3 DNA follows: TGTGTCAGCACCTCTGGAAACACCATATATTTT.

This clonotype has at least ten counts. The V and J genes are TRBV6-1 and TRBJ1-2, with D maybe TRBD1 (6 bases). V was shortened by 4 bases and J by 8 bases, with 14 bases between the two germline ends. The CDR3 is 13 amino acids. Per germline, CDR1 MNHNS and CDR2 SASEGT. In DNA form, the CDR3 reads TGTGCCAGCAGTGGCTGGGGGGCGGGGGGCTACACCTTC. Its translation is CASSGWGAGGYTF.

This clonotype was observed at least ten times. The V gene is TRBV28, the J gene TRBJ2-5; D is possibly TRBD1 (6 bases). This CDR3 has 14 amino acids. In germline, CDR1 is MDHEN, CDR2 SYDVKM. Trimming left V 3 bases short and J 5 bases short, with 13 bases between. As DNA, the CDR3 is TGTGCCAGCAGTTTGTTAGTGGGGGCGGAGACCCAGTACTTC. This sequence encodes CASSLLVGAETQYF.

The genes are TRBV5-1 and TRBJ2-5; possible D gene TRBD1, 5 bases. V gave up 1 base and J gave up 2 bases, with 15 bases separating them. The CDR3 contains 16 residues. Germline CDR1 reads SGHRS; CDR2 reads YFSETQ. CDR3 protein: CASSLSLSREQETQYF. DNA of the CDR3: TGCGCCAGCAGCTTGTCCCTGTCCAGGGAACAAGAGACCCAGTACTTC. The full variable domain, completed using reference TRBV5-1 and TRBJ2-5, is KAGVTQTPRYLIKTRGQQVTLSCSPISGHRSVSWYQQTPGQGLQFLFEYFSETQRNKGNFPGRFSGRQFSNSRSEMNVSTLELGDSALYLCASSLSLSREQETQYFGPGTRLLVL.

The rearrangement uses TRBV12-3 or TRBV12-4 and TRBJ1-5; 11 positions agree with TRBD1. The CDR3 consists of 16 residues. After removal of 3 bases from V and 4 bases from J, the junction contained 5 bases not matched to a gene. CDR3 sequence: CASSLGQGGGNQPQHF. DNA for the CDR3: TGTGCCAGCAGTTTGGGACAGGGGGGAGGTAATCAGCCCCAGCATTTT.

This clonotype has at least ten counts. This chain links TRBV6-1 with TRBJ2-4; D gene uncertain. This CDR3 has 14 residues. The V end was cut by 4 bases, the J end by 0 bases, with 7 bases between. Germline assignment: CDR1 MNHNS and CDR2 SASEGT. This CDR3 is CASSATVAKNIQYF. CDR3 bases: TGTGCCAGCAGTGCGACCGTAGCCAAAAACATTCAGTACTTC.

This clonotype was seen many times. The chain combines TRBV28 with TRBJ2-7, with 8 bases that match TRBD1. The length of the CDR3 is 16 residues. The germline CDR1 and CDR2 sequences are MDHEN and SYDVKM. The V gene end was trimmed by 5 bases and the J gene end by 3 bases; junction bases not matched to a gene: 12. The CDR3 DNA follows: TGTGCCAGCAGTGAAATAACGGGACAGGCTTACTACGAGCAGTACTTC. Translating it yields CASSEITGQAYYEQYF.

For this clonotype: A read error may explain this, as a much larger clone is one base away. This CDR3 is CSSTRQSGEKLFF. CDR3 nucleotides: TGCAGCTCCACGAGGCAAAGCGGTGAAAAACTGTTTTTT. This chain connects TRBV29-1 to TRBJ1-4; D gene ambiguous. This CDR3 is 13 amino acids long. Trimming shortened V by 8 bases and J by 7 bases, and 17 bases separated the two germline ends. Germline V gene data show CDR1 as SQVTM and CDR2 as ANQGSEA. The whole variable domain, remainder taken from reference TRBV29-1 and TRBJ1-4, is SAVISQKPSRDICQRGTSLTIQCQVDSQVTMMFWYRQQPGQSLTLIATANQGSEATYESGFVIDKFPISRPNLTFSTLTVSNMSPEDSSIYLCSSTRQSGEKLFFGSGTQLSVL.

This clonotype was detected only a few times. The chain has TRBV30 and TRBJ2-1, with 14 nucleotides matching TRBD2. Trimming removed 3 bases from V and 6 bases from J; junction bases left unmatched: 4. Germline lookup yields CDR1 GTSNPN and CDR2 SVGIG (reference sequence). The CDR3 is made up of 15 amino acids. The CDR3 region is CAWRPGLAGVNEQFF. The DNA of the CDR3 is TGTGCCTGGAGACCGGGACTAGCGGGAGTCAATGAGCAGTTCTTC.

To note about this clonotype: This may be a read error: a much more frequent sequence differs by one nucleotide. V is TRBV7-3 and J is TRBJ2-7; D unclear. The V end lost 11 bases, the J end lost 3 bases, and 11 bases lay between the germline ends. The CDR3 is 11 residues long. Germline V gives CDR1 SGHTA, CDR2 FQGTGA. The CDR3 region is CAPGCRYEQYF. DNA of the CDR3: TGTGCCCCCGGGTGTCGCTACGAGCAGTACTTC. The whole variable domain, filled in from reference TRBV7-3 and TRBJ2-7, reads GAGVSQTPSNKVTEKGKYVELRCDPISGHTALYWYRQSLGQGPEFLIYFQGTGAADDSGLPNDRFFAVRPEGSVSTLKIQRTERGDSAVYLCAPGCRYEQYFGPGTRLTVT.

This clonotype was counted many times. The chain couples TRBV28 to TRBJ2-1, with 9 bases matching TRBD2. Germline lookup yields CDR1 MDHEN and CDR2 SYDVKM. V lost 5 bases to trimming and J lost 4 bases; unmatched junction nucleotides: 9. The CDR3 runs 16 residues. The CDR3 spells CASSLPGLADYNEQFF. CDR3 bases: TGTGCCAGCAGTCTCCCGGGACTAGCAGATTACAATGAGCAGTTCTTC.

This clonotype was detected ten times or more. V usage is TRBV20-1 and J usage is TRBJ2-7, with TRBD2 matching 7 bases. This CDR3 spans 15 amino acids. V gave up 3 bases and J gave up 7 bases; unmatched junction bases: 15. Germline-derived CDR1 and CDR2 are DFQATT and SNEGSKA (reference sequence). CDR3 nucleotide sequence: TGCAGTGCTAGTAGTCGAGGGCGCGGGAGTGGGGAGCAGTACTTC. As protein: CSASSRGRGSGEQYF.

This clonotype was counted ten times or more. The gene calls are TRBV15 and TRBJ2-3; 11 nucleotides line up with TRBD2. Looked up from germline, CDR1 is LNHNV and CDR2 is YYDKDF (reference sequence). The CDR3 is made up of 23 amino acids. J was trimmed by 0 bases and V by 3 bases; bases with no gene match: 23. CDR3 coding DNA: TGTGCCACCAGCAGGCCCCGAGGGGCCAGAGCAACTAGCGGGGGCCCTAGCACAGATACGCAGTATTTT. It is translated as CATSRPRGARATSGGPSTDTQYF.

This clonotype was detected ten times or more. J is TRBJ1-1 and V is TRBV28, with 7 bases that match TRBD1. CDR1 and CDR2 (germline): MDHEN, SYDVKM. After removal of 2 bases from V and 2 bases from J, the junction contained 5 bases not matched to a gene. The CDR3 is 15 amino acids. CDR3 nucleotide sequence: TGTGCCAGCAGTTTAACGGGACAGCCTAACACTGAAGCTTTCTTT. Translated: CASSLTGQPNTEAFF. The entire variable domain, with the rest obtained from reference TRBV28 and TRBJ1-1, is as follows: DVKVTQSSRYLVKRTGEKVFLECVQDMDHENMFWYRQDPGLGLRLIYFSYDVKMKEKGDIPEGYSVSREKKERFSLILESASTNQTSMYLCASSLTGQPNTEAFFGQGTRLTVV.

This clonotype was counted at least ten times. This sequence joins TRBV5-1 and TRBJ2-7, with 8 bases matching TRBD1. This CDR3 is built from 14 residues. With V trimmed by 6 bases and J by 1 base, 6 bases remained unmatched. In germline, CDR1 is SGHRS, CDR2 YFSETQ. The CDR3 is CASKWTGTSYEQYF. CDR3 bases: TGCGCCAGCAAGTGGACAGGGACATCCTACGAGCAGTACTTC.

The chain combines TRBV19 with TRBJ2-2, with 8 bases that match TRBD2. CDR1 LNHDA and CDR2 SQIVND come from the germline V gene (reference sequence). Germline trimming cut 3 bases from V and 3 bases from J; bases unmatched to any gene: 12. The CDR3 has 18 residues. The CDR3 loop is CASSMWGSGTTYTGELFF. CDR3 nucleotide sequence: TGTGCCAGTAGTATGTGGGGTAGCGGGACAACTTACACCGGGGAGCTGTTTTTT.